This TCR beta chain was sequenced in a study of blood T cell repertoires in COVID-19. Study details: PBMCs, B-cell-depleted T cells, or T cells were the source of the cDNA or gDNA that made up the material.

The data were produced by immunoSEQ multiplex PCR, yet TCRdb's version contains in-frame clones alone and is incomplete. The sample lists under 250,000 clones, roughly four fifths occurring once. This CDR3 spans 13 amino acids. V was pared by 8 bases and J by 8 bases, with 19 bases between. The germline V gene encodes CDR1 SGHAT and CDR2 FQNNGV. Sequencing was done on a sample of peripheral blood. This TCR came from an older woman with acute or convalescent COVID-19. The chain links TRBV11-2 to TRBJ2-7; D is possibly TRBD1 (5 bases). The CDR3 bases are TGTGCCAGCTATCGGTTGGGGCCTGGCAAGCAGTACTTC. Translated, it gives CASYRLGPGKQYF.